The rows below give T cell receptor beta chains drawn from one sample of a study of Ad26.COV2.S vaccination and SARS-CoV-2 variants. The table came from immunoSEQ multiplex PCR; TCRdb's copy has only in-frame clones and leaves some out. The data contain some 350,000 clones, roughly nine tenths of them seen just once; the ten biggest clones take up roughly 3.9%. Sequenced here: peripheral blood, sampled after recovery from COVID-19. These TCRs come from a human donor who had recovered from COVID-19. The CDR3 runs from the conserved cysteine through the conserved F or W. Each record gives: J gene, D gene, V gene, clone size, CDR3 DNA, CDR3 protein. The D gene is left open where the match is weak. Size is omitted from some rows. Given values are once, few, many or a class for expanded clones.

TRBJ1-5	NA	TRBV4-3	once	TGCGCCAGCAGCCAAGATGCAAGGGATCAGCCCCAGCATTTT	CASSQDARDQPQHF
TRBJ2-5	NA	TRBV11-1	NA	TGTGCCAGCAGCTTAGGTGCCAGGGGCTCACAAGAGACCCAGTACTTC	CASSLGARGSQETQYF
TRBJ1-3	TRBD1	TRBV11-2	NA	TGTGCCAGCAGCACGGACAGGGAGGAATACACCATATATTTT	CASSTDREEYTIYF
TRBJ1-3	NA	TRBV5-8	NA	TGTGCCAGCAGCTTGTTGGCAAACACCATATATTTT	CASSLLANTIYF
TRBJ2-5	TRBD2	TRBV5-4	NA	TGTGCCAGCAGCTTGGGAGGGACCCCGGGGGGAGAGACCCAGTACTTC	CASSLGGTPGGETQYF
TRBJ2-7	TRBD2	TRBV6-5	NA	TGTGCCAGCAGGATAGCGGGGGCCGCGTACGAGCAGTACTTC	CASRIAGAAYEQYF
TRBJ2-2	TRBD1	TRBV3-1/TRBV3-2	NA	TGTGCCAGCAGTAGGACAGGGGGCTCCGGGGAGCTGTTTTTT	CASSRTGGSGELFF
TRBJ2-3	NA	TRBV5-4	NA	TGTGCCAGCAGCTTTGTGGGAGAAGATACGCAGTATTTT	CASSFVGEDTQYF
TRBJ2-5	NA	TRBV9	NA	TGTGCCAGCAGCGCCTCCTGGGGAATCACAGAGACCCAGTACTTC	CASSASWGITETQYF
TRBJ1-6	TRBD1	TRBV5-6	NA	TGTGCCAGCAGCTTAGGACAGGGTAGGGGTAATTCACCCCTCCACTTT	CASSLGQGRGNSPLHF
TRBJ2-5	TRBD1	TRBV11-2	NA	TGTGCCAGCAGCGGAGGGACAGGGAACCAAGAGACCCAGTACTTC	CASSGGTGNQETQYF
TRBJ2-5	NA	TRBV4-3	NA	TGCGCCAGCAGCCAAGAGTTAGCGGTCCCTGTCCCAGAGACCCAGTACTTC	CASSQELAVPVPETQYF
TRBJ2-3	NA	TRBV9	NA	TGTGCCAGCAGCGTAGCGGGGTGGGTCGCAGATACGCAGTATTTT	CASSVAGWVADTQYF
TRBJ1-6	TRBD1	TRBV7-2	NA	TGTGCCAGCAGCGTCAGACAGGGGTCATATAATTCACCCCTCCACTTT	CASSVRQGSYNSPLHF
TRBJ1-1	TRBD1	TRBV10-3	NA	TGTGCCATCAGTGAAGATGAGGACAGGAGGCACACTGAAGCTTTCTTT	CAISEDEDRRHTEAFF
TRBJ1-5	NA	TRBV5-1	NA	TGCGCCAGCAGATTGGGGCCGAATAGCAATCAGCCCCAGCATTTT	CASRLGPNSNQPQHF
TRBJ1-1	NA	TRBV29-1	NA	TGCAGCGCCACCCGGGGGGGCGCGCGCGACACTGAAGCTTTCTTT	CSATRGGARDTEAFF
TRBJ2-2	TRBD2	TRBV19	NA	TGTGCCAGTAGTATAAGGGGAGGGGACGGCACCGGGGAGCTGTTTTTT	CASSIRGGDGTGELFF
TRBJ1-1	NA	TRBV6-2/TRBV6-3	NA	TGTGCCAGCAGTTACTCAGAGAGGACAGCCGGCCTTGGAACTGAAGCTTTCTTT	CASSYSERTAGLGTEAFF
TRBJ1-5	TRBD1	TRBV9	once	TGTGCCAGCAGCGGGCCCGGGACAGGCAATCAGCCCCAGCATTTT	CASSGPGTGNQPQHF
TRBJ2-1	NA	TRBV2	NA	TGTGCCGAGCATAGAGACAATGAGCAGTTCTTC	CAEHRDNEQFF
TRBJ1-4	NA	TRBV10-2	NA	TGCGCCAGCACTAACGTTAATGAAAAACTGTTTTTT	CASTNVNEKLFF
TRBJ2-7	NA	TRBV29-1	NA	TGCAGCGTTGGCGAGCAGTACGAGCAGTACTTC	CSVGEQYEQYF
TRBJ1-6	TRBD1	TRBV7-9	NA	TGTGCCAGCAGCCCAGGGGGTTGGGAGGATTCACCCCTCCACTTT	CASSPGGWEDSPLHF
TRBJ2-1	NA	TRBV21-1	once	TGTGCCAGCAGCAAAGCGGGACTAGCGGGGGACAATGAGCAGTTCTTC	CASSKAGLAGDNEQFF
TRBJ2-7	NA	TRBV7-9	NA	TGTGCCAGCAGCTTACCCCCGGGGTCACTCTCCTACGAGCAGTACTTC	CASSLPPGSLSYEQYF
TRBJ2-7	TRBD1	TRBV7-6	NA	TGTGCCAGCAGCTTAGCTACCGGGACAGGCTCCTACGAGCAGTACTTC	CASSLATGTGSYEQYF
TRBJ2-7	TRBD1	TRBV5-1	NA	TGCGCCAGCAGCTATGGGACAGCCTACGAGCAGTACTTC	CASSYGTAYEQYF
TRBJ1-2	TRBD1	TRBV28	NA	TGTGCCAGCCGTGACAGGGGGGATGGCTACACCTTC	CASRDRGDGYTF
TRBJ1-5	TRBD1	TRBV5-6	NA	TGTGCCAGCAGCTTACGACAGGGAAATCAGCCCCAGCATTTT	CASSLRQGNQPQHF
TRBJ1-2	TRBD1	TRBV29-1	NA	TGCAGCGCCCTTACAGGGGTAAACTATGGCTACACCTTC	CSALTGVNYGYTF
TRBJ2-7	TRBD1	TRBV10-3	NA	TGTGCCATCAGTAGTACCGGGACAGGGCTCCACGAGCAGTACTTC	CAISSTGTGLHEQYF
TRBJ2-1	TRBD2	TRBV9	once	TGTGCCAGCAGCGTAGAACGGACTAGCCGAAATGAGCAGTTCTTC	CASSVERTSRNEQFF
TRBJ1-1	NA	TRBV7-2	NA	TGTGCCAGCAGCTTCGGGGGGGGTGGTACTGAAGCTTTCTTT	CASSFGGGGTEAFF
TRBJ2-3	TRBD1	TRBV10-3	NA	TGTGCCATCAGTGATGGGACAGGTCCCCCCACAGATACGCAGTATTTT	CAISDGTGPPTDTQYF
TRBJ1-2	TRBD1	TRBV2	NA	TGTGCCAGCAAGATCACAGGGGCACACTATGGCTACACCTTC	CASKITGAHYGYTF
TRBJ1-6	TRBD1	TRBV11-1	NA	TGTGCCAGCAGCTCGGACAGGGTAAATTCACCCCTCCACTTT	CASSSDRVNSPLHF
TRBJ2-2	NA	TRBV10-2	once	TGCGCCAGCGCGGACTGGTCCGGGGAGCTGTTTTTT	CASADWSGELFF
TRBJ1-4	NA	TRBV6-5	once	TGTGCCAGCAGTTCCTTACAGTCCCGTCGGGGCAAACTGTTTTTT	CASSSLQSRRGKLFF
TRBJ2-7	NA	TRBV2	NA	TGTGCCAGCAGATTGAGGGGGAGCGGCGAGCAGTACTTC	CASRLRGSGEQYF
TRBJ2-7	NA	TRBV2	NA	TGTGCCAGCAGTGAAGCAGGAGGGATTAGCTACGAGCAGTACTTC	CASSEAGGISYEQYF
TRBJ2-5	TRBD2	TRBV7-2	NA	TGTGCCAGCAGCTCTAGCGGGTTCCAAGAGACCCAGTACTTC	CASSSSGFQETQYF
TRBJ2-7	TRBD1	TRBV7-9	NA	TGTGCCAGCAGCGGCAGGGACAGACGCACTTACGAGCAGTACTTC	CASSGRDRRTYEQYF
TRBJ1-1	NA	TRBV12-5	NA	TGTGCTAGTGGTTTCCAAGGCGCTGAAGCTTTCTTT	CASGFQGAEAFF